The present TCR beta chain was sequenced within a study of T cell changes during pregnancy in multiple sclerosis. Sequenced by immunoSEQ multiplex PCR; TCRdb stores in-frame clones only, minus some. Here the sample spans roughly 69,000 clones, approximately 91% being singletons. The CDR3 is made up of 18 amino acids. Trimming took off 1 base at V and 4 bases at J, with 23 bases between the two ends. Germline assignment: CDR1 SNHLY and CDR2 FYNNEI. This clone turned up a few times. Sample: peripheral blood, taken in the second trimester of pregnancy. The receptor was isolated from a female donor with multiple sclerosis, enrolled in a pregnancy study. This sequence joins TRBV2 and TRBJ2-7, with unresolved D. The CDR3 sequence is CASSEVGASLPTTYEQYF. Here the CDR3 DNA reads TGTGCCAGCAGTGAAGTGGGCGCCAGTCTTCCTACCACGTACGAGCAGTACTTC.